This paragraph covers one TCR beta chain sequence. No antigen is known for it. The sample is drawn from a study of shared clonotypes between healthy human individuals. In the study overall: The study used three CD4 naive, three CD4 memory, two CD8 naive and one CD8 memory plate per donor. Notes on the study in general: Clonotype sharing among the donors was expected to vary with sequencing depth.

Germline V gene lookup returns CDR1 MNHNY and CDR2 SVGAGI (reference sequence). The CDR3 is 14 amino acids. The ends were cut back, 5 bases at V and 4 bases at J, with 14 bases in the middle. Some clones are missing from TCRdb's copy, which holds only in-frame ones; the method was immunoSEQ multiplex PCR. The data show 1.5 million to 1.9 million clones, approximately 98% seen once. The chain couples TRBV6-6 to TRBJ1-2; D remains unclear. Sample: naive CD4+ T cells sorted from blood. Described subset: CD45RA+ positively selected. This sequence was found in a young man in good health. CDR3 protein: CASSPPGQAYGYTF. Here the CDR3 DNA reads TGTGCCAGCAGTCCTCCGGGCCAGGCCTATGGCTACACCTTC.